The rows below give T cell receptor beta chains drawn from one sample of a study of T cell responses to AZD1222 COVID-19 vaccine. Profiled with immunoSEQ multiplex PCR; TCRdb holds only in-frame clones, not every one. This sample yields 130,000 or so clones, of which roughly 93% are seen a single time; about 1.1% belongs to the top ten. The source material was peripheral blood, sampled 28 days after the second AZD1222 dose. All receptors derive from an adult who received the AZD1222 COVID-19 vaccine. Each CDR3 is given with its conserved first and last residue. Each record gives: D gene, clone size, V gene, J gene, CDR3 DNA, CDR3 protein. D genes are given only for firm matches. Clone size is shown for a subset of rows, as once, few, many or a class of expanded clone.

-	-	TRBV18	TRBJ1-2	TGTGCCAGCTCACCGTCTACCGGGGTGGGCTACACCTTC	CASSPSTGVGYTF
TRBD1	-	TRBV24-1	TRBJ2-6	TGTGCCACCAGTGTCAATAAGGGGGGACAGGACCGCTCTGGGGCCAACGTCCTGACTTTC	CATSVNKGGQDRSGANVLTF
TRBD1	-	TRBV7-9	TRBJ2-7	TGTGCCAGCAGCTCCTCTTGGACAGGGCGCGAGCAGTACTTC	CASSSSWTGREQYF
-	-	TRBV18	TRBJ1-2	TGTGCCAGCTCACCCCGGGACGATGTTAACTATGGCTACACCTTC	CASSPRDDVNYGYTF
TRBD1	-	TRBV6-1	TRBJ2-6	TGTGCCAGCAGTGAACTCCTGGGACAGGGTTTTGGGGCCAACGTCCTGACTTTC	CASSELLGQGFGANVLTF
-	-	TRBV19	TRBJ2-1	TGTGCCAGTAGTATAGTGAGTGGCTACAATGAGCAGTTCTTC	CASSIVSGYNEQFF
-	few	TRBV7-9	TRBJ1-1	TGTGCCAGCAGCTTAGACCCTACCGCCCTCAGGGGGAACACTGAAGCTTTCTTT	CASSLDPTALRGNTEAFF
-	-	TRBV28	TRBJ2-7	TGTGCCAGCAGCCCTCTTGGCACAGTCACCTACGAGCAGTACTTC	CASSPLGTVTYEQYF
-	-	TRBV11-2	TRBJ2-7	TGTGCCAGCAGTCGAATCCAGGGTACCGAGCAGTACTTC	CASSRIQGTEQYF
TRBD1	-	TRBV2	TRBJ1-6	TGTGCCAGCATCAGGGACAGGGGCCAGAATTCACCCCTCCACTTT	CASIRDRGQNSPLHF
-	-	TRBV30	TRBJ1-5	TGTGCCTGGAGTGTATTAGGGGATCAGCCCCAGCATTTT	CAWSVLGDQPQHF
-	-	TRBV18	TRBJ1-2	TGTGCCAGCTCACCTGACCGAAACTATGGCTACACCTTC	CASSPDRNYGYTF
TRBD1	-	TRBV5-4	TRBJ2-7	TGTGCCAGCAGCATCCGGGACAGCGGCTACGAGCAGTACTTC	CASSIRDSGYEQYF
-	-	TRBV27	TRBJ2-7	TGTGCCAGCAGTCCACAGATTGAGCACGAGCAGTACTTC	CASSPQIEHEQYF
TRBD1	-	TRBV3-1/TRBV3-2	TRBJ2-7	TGTGCCAGCAGCCAGATTCCGGGGACAGGCTCCTACGAGCAGTACTTC	CASSQIPGTGSYEQYF
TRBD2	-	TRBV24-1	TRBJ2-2	TGTGCCACCAGTGATTTGCGACTAGCGGGGAACACCGGGGAGCTGTTTTTT	CATSDLRLAGNTGELFF
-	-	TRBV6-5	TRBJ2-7	TGTGCCAGCAGTACACGGAGCTCCTACGAGCAGTACTTC	CASSTRSSYEQYF
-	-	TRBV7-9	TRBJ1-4	TGTGCCAGCAGCTTAGGAGGAAAACTGTTTTTT	CASSLGGKLFF
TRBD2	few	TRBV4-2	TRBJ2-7	TGTGCCAGCAGCCAGAGTGCTTGGACTAGCGGGTACGAGCAGTACTTC	CASSQSAWTSGYEQYF
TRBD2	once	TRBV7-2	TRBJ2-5	TGTGCCAGCAGCTCAAGTAGCGGGAGTGAGACCCAGTACTTC	CASSSSSGSETQYF
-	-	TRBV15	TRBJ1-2	TGTGCCACCAGCAGTGACGGAACCGGAGGCTACACCTTC	CATSSDGTGGYTF
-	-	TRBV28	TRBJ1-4	TGTGCCAGCAGTCAATCAATCAGGGGAAGAGGTAATGAAAAACTGTTTTTT	CASSQSIRGRGNEKLFF
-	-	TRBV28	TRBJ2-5	TGTGCCAGCAGTCAGGAGACCCAGTACTTC	CASSQETQYF
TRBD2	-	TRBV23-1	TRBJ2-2	TGCGCCAGCAGTCTGGTCGCTAGCGGGAACTCCGGGGAGCTGTTTTTT	CASSLVASGNSGELFF
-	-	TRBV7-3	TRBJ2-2	TGTGCCAGCAGCTTAAGCCTAGTAGCCGGGGAGCTGTTTTTT	CASSLSLVAGELFF
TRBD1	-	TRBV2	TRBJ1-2	TGTGCCAGCAGTGAAGTCAGGGGGGGGCATGGCTACACCTTC	CASSEVRGGHGYTF
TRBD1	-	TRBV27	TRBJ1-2	TGTGCCAGCAGTGCACCCGGGGCAGGGGGCCGGGGCTACACCTTC	CASSAPGAGGRGYTF
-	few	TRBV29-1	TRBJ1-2	TGCAGCGCCGGCGGAGGATACAACTATGGCTACACCTTC	CSAGGGYNYGYTF
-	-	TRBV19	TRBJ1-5	TGTGCCAGTAGTATAGGTGTCGGTTCGGGCCAGCCCCAGCATTTT	CASSIGVGSGQPQHF
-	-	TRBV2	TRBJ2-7	TGTTCCTTCTTAGATGGGGGCTACGAGCAGTACTTC	CSFLDGGYEQYF
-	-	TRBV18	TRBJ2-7	TGTGCCAGCTCGCGCGGGACAGCTTCCTACGAGCAGTACTTC	CASSRGTASYEQYF
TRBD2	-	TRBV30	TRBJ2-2	TGTGCCTGGAGCAAATGGGGACTAGCGGGAACTCGGAGCACCGGGGAGCTGTTTTTT	CAWSKWGLAGTRSTGELFF
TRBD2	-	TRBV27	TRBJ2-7	TGTGCCAGCAGTCCCGGTGGTGGGAGGGTAGCCTACGAGCAGTACTTC	CASSPGGGRVAYEQYF
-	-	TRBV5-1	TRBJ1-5	TGCGCCAGCAGCACTGACGGGAGTACGCCCCAGCATTTT	CASSTDGSTPQHF
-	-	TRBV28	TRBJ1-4	TGTGCCAGCAGCAAACGGACAGCCGTTAATGAAAAACTGTTTTTT	CASSKRTAVNEKLFF
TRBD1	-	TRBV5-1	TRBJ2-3	TGCGCCAGCAGCGAAAAAAGGGACAGGGTGACATACCCGGATACGCAGTATTTT	CASSEKRDRVTYPDTQYF
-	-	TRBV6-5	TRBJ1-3	TGTGCCAGCAGTTACTCTCGGGCTGGAAACACCATATATTTT	CASSYSRAGNTIYF
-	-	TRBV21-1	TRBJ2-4	TGTGCCAGCAGCAAATTGAAGCTTGGACCTATTCTAGCCAAAAACATTCAGTACTTC	CASSKLKLGPILAKNIQYF
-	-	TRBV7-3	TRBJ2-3	TGTGCCAGCAGTAGGTCCCAGGTCGGAGATACGCAGTATTTT	CASSRSQVGDTQYF
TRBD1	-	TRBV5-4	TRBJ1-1	TGTGCCAGCAGCCTGGACAGGGGGACTCGGGGGAACACTGAAGCTTTCTTT	CASSLDRGTRGNTEAFF
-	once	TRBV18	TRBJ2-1	TGTGCCAGCTCACCACAGGGGTTCTACAATGAGCAGTTCTTC	CASSPQGFYNEQFF
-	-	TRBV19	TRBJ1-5	TGTGCCAGTAGTATCGGGAATCCTCCTTATCAGCCCCAGCATTTT	CASSIGNPPYQPQHF
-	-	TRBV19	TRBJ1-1	TGTGCCAGTAGTCGGACAGTCAAGAACCCCCGGGCTTTCTTT	CASSRTVKNPRAFF
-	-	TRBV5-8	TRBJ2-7	TGTGCCAGCAGCTTTGGGAGTGGAACCTACGAGCAGTACTTC	CASSFGSGTYEQYF
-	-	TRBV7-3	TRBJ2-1	TGTGCCAGCAGCTGGGCCGGCTACAATGAGCAGTTCTTC	CASSWAGYNEQFF
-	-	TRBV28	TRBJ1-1	TGTGCCAGCAGTTTTCCCATGAACACTGAAGCTTTCTTT	CASSFPMNTEAFF
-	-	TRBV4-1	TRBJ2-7	TGCGCCAGCAGCCAAATGGGGATGGGCATCGACGAGCAGTACTTC	CASSQMGMGIDEQYF
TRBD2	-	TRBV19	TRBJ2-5	TGTGCCAGTAGTATGCGGGGGTTAGCGGGAGGAGAGACCCAGTACTTC	CASSMRGLAGGETQYF
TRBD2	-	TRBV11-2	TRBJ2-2	TGTGCCAGCAGCTTAAACTTTGGCGGGAGGACCGGGGAGCTGTTTTTT	CASSLNFGGRTGELFF
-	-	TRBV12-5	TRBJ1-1	TGTGCTAGTGCCCCTGTGGGGGGGTCCCGCGCTTTCTTT	CASAPVGGSRAFF
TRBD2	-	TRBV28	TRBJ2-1	TGTGCCAGCAGGCCGGGACTAGCGGGAGTGGGTGAGCAGTTCTTC	CASRPGLAGVGEQFF
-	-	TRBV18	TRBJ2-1	TGTGCCAGCTCACCTTTCGGACAGTTATATACCTACAATGAGCAGTTCTTC	CASSPFGQLYTYNEQFF
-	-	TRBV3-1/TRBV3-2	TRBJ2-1	TGTGCCAGCAGCCAATACGCGGGGGCCTCGGATGAGCAGTTCTTC	CASSQYAGASDEQFF
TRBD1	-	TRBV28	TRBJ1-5	TGTGCCAGCAGTTTACCCCCGGGACAGCAAGGGCAGCCCCAGCATTTT	CASSLPPGQQGQPQHF
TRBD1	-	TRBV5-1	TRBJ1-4	TGCGCCAGCAGCTCAAGACAGGGGACTAATGAAAAACTGTTTTTT	CASSSRQGTNEKLFF